A selection of T cell receptor beta chains follows, all from one sample in a study of Ad26.COV2.S vaccination and SARS-CoV-2 variants. Profiling relied on immunoSEQ multiplex PCR, and the TCRdb table lists in-frame clones only, not all of them. Counted here are about 320,000 clones, roughly 86% occurring once; the ten biggest clones make up 1.5% to 2.5%. The sample was peripheral blood, taken in a trial of Ad26.COV2.S vaccine versus placebo. Every receptor here comes from a person aged 18 to 65 who received the Ad26.COV2.S COVID-19 vaccine or a placebo. The conserved cysteine and the conserved F or W are not part of the CDR3 here. Fields, in order: J gene, V gene, CDR3 protein.

TRBJ1-2 | TRBV4-1 | ASSRVKGGNYGYT
TRBJ2-7 | TRBV5-4 | ASSLGGGFSYEQY
TRBJ1-2 | TRBV10-3 | AISEWREGYGYT
TRBJ2-3 | TRBV7-2 | ASSLSGGASDTQY
TRBJ1-1 | TRBV6-2/TRBV6-3 | ASSYSWTGATNTEAF
TRBJ1-2 | TRBV5-1 | ASSLVTGGDYGYT
TRBJ2-1 | TRBV18 | ASSPPNNEQF
TRBJ2-3 | TRBV5-1 | ASSLGGRGSDTQY
TRBJ1-5 | TRBV19 | ASSEGDRGTNQPQH
TRBJ2-7 | TRBV10-3 | AISESDRGEQY
TRBJ1-2 | TRBV2 | ATSQGIAYGYT
TRBJ2-5 | TRBV7-8 | ASSLDSLAGVGETQY
TRBJ1-6 | TRBV2 | ASSDGRGGYNSPLH
TRBJ2-5 | TRBV7-2 | ASTGTSKQETQY
TRBJ2-7 | TRBV6-2/TRBV6-3 | ASSRQGAGDEQY
TRBJ2-3 | TRBV7-7 | ASSLAGGPSDTQY
TRBJ1-2 | TRBV6-5 | ASRALTDYYGYT
TRBJ2-3 | TRBV7-6 | ASSSPTIAGYFADTQY
TRBJ2-5 | TRBV18 | ASSSSGAETQY
TRBJ2-1 | TRBV12-3/TRBV12-4 | ASSPSNEQF
TRBJ2-7 | TRBV13 | ASSLDRALYEQY
TRBJ1-2 | TRBV12-2 | ASRPNRGKTYGYT
TRBJ1-4 | TRBV9 | ASSPQGLATNEKLF
TRBJ1-2 | TRBV9 | ASSGTERGPYT
TRBJ1-1 | TRBV7-9 | ASSLGGRQNTEAF
TRBJ2-2 | TRBV5-1 | ASSRGQNTGELF
TRBJ2-3 | TRBV21-1 | ASSKFPRLA
TRBJ2-1 | TRBV19 | ASSIVNGEQF
TRBJ2-7 | TRBV4-1 | ASSLLGGVYEQY
TRBJ1-1 | TRBV30 | AGIPRWNTEAF
TRBJ1-2 | TRBV30 | AWNPQTKDGYT
TRBJ1-2 | TRBV30 | AWTLVPGQVYGYT
TRBJ2-1 | TRBV5-1 | ASFRQGAFRNEQF
TRBJ1-3 | TRBV5-1 | ASSLVAGRTGNTIY
TRBJ1-5 | TRBV6-4 | ASSEPRNENQPQH
TRBJ2-4 | TRBV27 | ASGPTTSPGQY
TRBJ2-3 | TRBV10-1 | ASSESNQLAKAQY
TRBJ1-5 | TRBV12-3/TRBV12-4 | ASSFDNQPQH
TRBJ2-2 | TRBV27 | ASSLGLAAGELF